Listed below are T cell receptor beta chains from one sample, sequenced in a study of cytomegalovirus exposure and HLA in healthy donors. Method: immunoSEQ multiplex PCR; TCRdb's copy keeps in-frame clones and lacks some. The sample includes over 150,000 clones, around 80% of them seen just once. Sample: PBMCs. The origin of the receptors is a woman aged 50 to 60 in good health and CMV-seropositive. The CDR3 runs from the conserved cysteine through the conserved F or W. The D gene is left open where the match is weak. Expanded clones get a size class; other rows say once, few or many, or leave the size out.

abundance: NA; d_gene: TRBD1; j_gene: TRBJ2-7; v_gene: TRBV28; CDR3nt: TGTGCCACCTTCGCGACAGGGAAAGTGGGGAACGAGCAGTACTTC; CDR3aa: CATFATGKVGNEQYF
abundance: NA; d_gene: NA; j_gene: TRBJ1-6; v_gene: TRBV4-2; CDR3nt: TGTGCCAGCAGCCAAGACGCCCAGGTTAATTCACCCCTCCACTTT; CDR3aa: CASSQDAQVNSPLHF
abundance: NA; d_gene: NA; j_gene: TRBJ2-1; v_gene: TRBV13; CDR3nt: TGTGCCAGCAGCGAACAGGGAAACAATGAGCAGTTCTTC; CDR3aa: CASSEQGNNEQFF
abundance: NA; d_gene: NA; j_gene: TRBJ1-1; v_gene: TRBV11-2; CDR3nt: TGTGCCAGCAGCCTTGGCATGAACACTGAAGCTTTCTTT; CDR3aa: CASSLGMNTEAFF
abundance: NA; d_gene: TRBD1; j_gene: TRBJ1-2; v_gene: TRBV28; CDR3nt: TGTGCCAGCAGTCTTCCCGGGACAGGGGGACACTATGGCTACACCTTC; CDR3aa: CASSLPGTGGHYGYTF
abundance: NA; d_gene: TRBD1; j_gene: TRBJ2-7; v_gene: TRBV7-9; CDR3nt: TGTGCCAGCAGCTTATATCGTGACAGGGGCTACGAGCAGTACTTC; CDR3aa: CASSLYRDRGYEQYF
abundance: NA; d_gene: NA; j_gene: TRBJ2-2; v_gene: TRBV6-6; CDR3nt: TGTGCCAGCAGGCAGGGTACCGGGGAGCTGTTTTTT; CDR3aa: CASRQGTGELFF
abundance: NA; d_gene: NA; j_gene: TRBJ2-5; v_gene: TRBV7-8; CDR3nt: TGTGCCAGCAGCTTGCTAGCCAGCCTTGAGACCCAGTACTTC; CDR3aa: CASSLLASLETQYF
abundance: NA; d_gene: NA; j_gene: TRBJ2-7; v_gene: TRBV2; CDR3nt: TGTGCCAGCAGTGATTTGGGGCGGTCCAGCGAGCAGTACTTC; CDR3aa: CASSDLGRSSEQYF
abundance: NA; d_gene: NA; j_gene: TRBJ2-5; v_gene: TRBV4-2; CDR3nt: TGTGCCAGCAGCCAAGAAGGGCGGGGCCGTCAAGAGACCCAGTACTTC; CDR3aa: CASSQEGRGRQETQYF
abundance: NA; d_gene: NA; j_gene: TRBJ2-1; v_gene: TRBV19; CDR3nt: TGTGCCAGTACAGGAAGCTCCTACAATGAGCAGTTCTTC; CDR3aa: CASTGSSYNEQFF
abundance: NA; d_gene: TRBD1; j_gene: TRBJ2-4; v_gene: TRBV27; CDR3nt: TGTGCCAGCAGCGACCCGGGACAGGGCAACATTCAGTACTTC; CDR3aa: CASSDPGQGNIQYF
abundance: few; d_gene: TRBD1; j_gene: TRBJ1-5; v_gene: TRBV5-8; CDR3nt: TGTGCCAGCAGCTTGGAAAAGGGACAGGGACGGCAGCCCCAGCATTTT; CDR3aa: CASSLEKGQGRQPQHF
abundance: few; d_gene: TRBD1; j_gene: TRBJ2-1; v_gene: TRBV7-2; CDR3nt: TGTGCCAGCAGCTTGGGGCGACGGGACAGGGCACACAATGAGCAGTTCTTC; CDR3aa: CASSLGRRDRAHNEQFF
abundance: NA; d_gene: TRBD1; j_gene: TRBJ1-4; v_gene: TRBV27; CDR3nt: TGTGCCAGCAGTGACAGGGGGGGTCCACGAGAACTGTTTTTT; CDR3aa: CASSDRGGPRELFF
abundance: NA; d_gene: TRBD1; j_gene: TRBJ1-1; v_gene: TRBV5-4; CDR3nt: TGTGCCAGCAGCTTACCGACACAGGGGAGCACTGAAGCTTTCTTT; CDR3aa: CASSLPTQGSTEAFF
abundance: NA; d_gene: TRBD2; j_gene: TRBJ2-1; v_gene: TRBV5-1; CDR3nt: TGCGCCAGCAGCTTGGCCGTTGGTCGACTAGCGGGGGCCAACTCCTACAATGAGCAGTTCTTC; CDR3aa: CASSLAVGRLAGANSYNEQFF
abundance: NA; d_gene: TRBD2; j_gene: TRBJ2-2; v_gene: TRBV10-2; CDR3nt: TGCGCCAGCAGTGAAGGGACTAGCATGACCGGGGAGCTGTTTTTT; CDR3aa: CASSEGTSMTGELFF
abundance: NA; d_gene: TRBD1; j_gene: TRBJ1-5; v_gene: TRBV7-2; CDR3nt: TGTGCCAGCAGCTCTCAACAGGGGTACAATCAGCCCCAGCATTTT; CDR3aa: CASSSQQGYNQPQHF
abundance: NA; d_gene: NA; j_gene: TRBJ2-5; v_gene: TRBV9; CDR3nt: TGTGCCAGCAGCGTAGCTACGCAGGGTGTTGGGGAGACCCAGTACTTC; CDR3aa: CASSVATQGVGETQYF
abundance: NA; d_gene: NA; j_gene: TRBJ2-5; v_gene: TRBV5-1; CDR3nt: TGCGCCAGCAGCGATATTCAGGGTGGGCAAGAGACCCAGTACTTC; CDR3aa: CASSDIQGGQETQYF
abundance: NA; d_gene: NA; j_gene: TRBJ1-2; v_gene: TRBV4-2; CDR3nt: TGTGCCAGCAGCCAAGAGATGCGGGATACTGGCTACACCTTC; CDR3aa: CASSQEMRDTGYTF
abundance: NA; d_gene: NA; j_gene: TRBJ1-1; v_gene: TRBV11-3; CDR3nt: TGTGCCAGCAGCTTAGATTTCAGAGGCCACACTGAAGCTTTCTTT; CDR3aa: CASSLDFRGHTEAFF
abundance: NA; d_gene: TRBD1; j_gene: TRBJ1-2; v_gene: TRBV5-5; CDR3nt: TGTGCCAGCAGCCATCAGGTCTACCCGGGACAGGGGAACTATGGCTACACCTTC; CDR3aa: CASSHQVYPGQGNYGYTF
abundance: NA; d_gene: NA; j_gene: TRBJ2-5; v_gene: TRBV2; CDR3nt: TGTGCCAGCAGTATGTACGCGGAAGAGACCCAGTACTTC; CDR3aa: CASSMYAEETQYF
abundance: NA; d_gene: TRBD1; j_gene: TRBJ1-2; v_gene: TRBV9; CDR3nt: TGTGCCAGCAGCCTCGACAGGGCTGCTAACTATGGCTACACCTTC; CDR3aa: CASSLDRAANYGYTF
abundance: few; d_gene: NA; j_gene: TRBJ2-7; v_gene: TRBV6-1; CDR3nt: TGTGCCAGCAGTGTGGGTAGGACAGTTCAGGAGCAGTACTTC; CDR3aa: CASSVGRTVQEQYF
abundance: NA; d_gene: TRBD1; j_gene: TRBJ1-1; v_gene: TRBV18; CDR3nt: TGTGCCAGTCGCCAGGGACAGGTCACTGAAGCTTTCTTT; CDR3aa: CASRQGQVTEAFF
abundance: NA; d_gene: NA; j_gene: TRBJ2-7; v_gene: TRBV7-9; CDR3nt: TGTTCCAGCAGCTTAGGTCCCGACTCCGAGCAGTACTTC; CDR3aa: CSSSLGPDSEQYF
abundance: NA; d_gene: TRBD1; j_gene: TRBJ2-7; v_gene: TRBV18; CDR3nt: TGTGCCAGCTCACCACGTAGTCCGACAGGGCCGGGGAACGAGCAGTACTTC; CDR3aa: CASSPRSPTGPGNEQYF
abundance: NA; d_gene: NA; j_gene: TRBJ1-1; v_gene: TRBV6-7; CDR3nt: TGTGCCAGCAGTTACCCGCATGGGGGGGAGGGAGCTTTCTTT; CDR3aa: CASSYPHGGEGAFF
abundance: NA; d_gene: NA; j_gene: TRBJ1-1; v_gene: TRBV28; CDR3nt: TGTGCCAGCAGTTTACTCCGTTCCGGCACTGAAGCTTTCTTT; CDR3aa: CASSLLRSGTEAFF
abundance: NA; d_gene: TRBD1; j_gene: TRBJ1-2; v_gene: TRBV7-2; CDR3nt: TGTGCCAGCAGCGGTGGGACAGGGCAGGGCTACACCTTC; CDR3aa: CASSGGTGQGYTF
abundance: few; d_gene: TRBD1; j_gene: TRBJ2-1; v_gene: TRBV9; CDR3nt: TGTGCCAGCAGCGCCCTACAGGGGGGCTCCTACAATGAGCAGTTCTTC; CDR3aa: CASSALQGGSYNEQFF
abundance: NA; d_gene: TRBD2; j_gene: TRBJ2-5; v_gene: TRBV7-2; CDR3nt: TGTGCCAGCAGCTTAGCAGATTGGGGGGGGTTCCAAGAGACCCAGTACTTC; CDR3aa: CASSLADWGGFQETQYF
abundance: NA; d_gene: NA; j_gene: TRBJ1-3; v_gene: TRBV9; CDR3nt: TGTGCCAGCAGCCCCGGGCGGGCACTTGGAAACACCATATATTTT; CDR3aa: CASSPGRALGNTIYF
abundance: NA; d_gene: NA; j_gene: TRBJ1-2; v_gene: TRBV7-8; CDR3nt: TGTGCCAGCAGCTTATTGCCCCAGTCCTATGGCTACACCTTC; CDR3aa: CASSLLPQSYGYTF